The 2 T cell receptor beta chains below come from one sample, sequenced in a study of cytomegalovirus exposure and HLA in healthy donors. 60 Vbeta and 13 Jbeta primers were used in PCR. Repertoires were generated with immunoSEQ multiplex PCR, while TCRdb's copy carries only in-frame clones and drops some. The repertoire holds 150,000 to 200,000 clones, approximately 80% seen once, with around 1.4% in the top ten. The sample was PBMCs. These TCRs come from a girl aged 5-17 years in good health and CMV-seropositive.

The chain uses TRBV2 and TRBJ2-7; D unclear. V lost 5 bases, J lost 1 base, and 3 bases lay in between. This CDR3 contains 11 residues. CDR1 is SNHLY, CDR2 FYNNEI, per germline. The CDR3 region has the DNA TGTGCCAGCAGTACTTCCTACGAGCAGTACTTC. It specifies CASSTSYEQYF. Complete variable domain (other parts from reference TRBV2 and TRBJ2-7): EPEVTQTPSHQVTQMGQEVILRCVPISNHLYFYWYRQILGQKVEFLVSFYNNEISEKSEIFDDQFSVERPDGSNFTLKIRSTKLEDSAMYFCASSTSYEQYFGPGTRLTVT.

The chain recombines TRBV4-1 with TRBJ2-5; 7 positions agree with TRBD1. This CDR3 has 14 amino acids. From germline, CDR1 is MGHRA and CDR2 YSYEKL. The junction had 5 bases not matched to a gene; V was cut back by 3 bases and J by 4 bases. CDR3 in DNA: TGCGCCAGCAGCCATCCAGACAGGGCAGAGACCCAGTACTTC. Amino acids: CASSHPDRAETQYF.